Only a few counts were recorded for the clone carrying this TCR beta chain. Original analysis: Counts of nucleated cells, estimated from reference gene primer amplification, were obtained. Clones were sequenced by immunoSEQ multiplex PCR, and TCRdb holds only the in-frame ones, with some missing. V and J calls and clone size are as listed in that table; D and trimming were resolved from the DNA. The table has 150,000 or so clones, roughly 82% seen once. The V segment lost 3 bases and the J segment 5 bases; nucleotides outside the gene matches: 7. Germline V gives CDR1 DFQATT, CDR2 SNEGSKA (reference sequence). CDR3 size: 14 residues. The sample belongs to a study of blood T cell repertoires in COVID-19. Whole-study context: The samples span acute and convalescent COVID-19 from the United States, Italy and Spain. T cells, B-cell-depleted T cells, or PBMCs provided the cDNA or gDNA that served as material.

This receptor was identified in a woman between 50 and 59 years old with acute or convalescent COVID-19. V is TRBV20-1 and J is TRBJ2-1; 7 bases align to TRBD2. Input material: peripheral blood. Here the CDR3 reads CSASWSSGDNEQFF. The CDR3 coding sequence is TGCAGTGCTAGTTGGTCTAGCGGAGACAATGAGCAGTTCTTC.